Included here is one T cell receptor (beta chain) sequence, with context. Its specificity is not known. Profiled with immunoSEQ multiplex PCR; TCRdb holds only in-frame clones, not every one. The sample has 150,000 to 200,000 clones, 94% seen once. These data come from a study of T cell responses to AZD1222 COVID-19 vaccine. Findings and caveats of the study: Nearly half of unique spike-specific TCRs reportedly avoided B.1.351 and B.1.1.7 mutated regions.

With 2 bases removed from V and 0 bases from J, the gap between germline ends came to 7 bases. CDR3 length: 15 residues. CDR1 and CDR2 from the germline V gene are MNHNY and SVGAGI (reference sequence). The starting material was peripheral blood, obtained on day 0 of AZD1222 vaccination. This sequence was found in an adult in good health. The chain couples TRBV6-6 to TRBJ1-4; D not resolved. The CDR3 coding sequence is TGTGCCAGCAGTTACGTTCCAGCAACTAATGAAAAACTGTTTTTT. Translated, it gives CASSYVPATNEKLFF.